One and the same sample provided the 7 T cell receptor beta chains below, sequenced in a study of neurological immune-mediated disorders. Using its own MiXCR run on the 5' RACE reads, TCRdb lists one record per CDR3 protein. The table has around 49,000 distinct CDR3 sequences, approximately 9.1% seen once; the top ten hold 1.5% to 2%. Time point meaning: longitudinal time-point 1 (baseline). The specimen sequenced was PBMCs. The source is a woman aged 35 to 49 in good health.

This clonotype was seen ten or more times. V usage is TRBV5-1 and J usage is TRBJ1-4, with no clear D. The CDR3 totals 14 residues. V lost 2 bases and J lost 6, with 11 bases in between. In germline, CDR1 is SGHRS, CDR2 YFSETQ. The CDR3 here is CASSFGGVDEKLFF. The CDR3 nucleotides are TGCGCCAGCAGCTTCGGAGGAGTAGATGAAAAACTGTTTTTT.

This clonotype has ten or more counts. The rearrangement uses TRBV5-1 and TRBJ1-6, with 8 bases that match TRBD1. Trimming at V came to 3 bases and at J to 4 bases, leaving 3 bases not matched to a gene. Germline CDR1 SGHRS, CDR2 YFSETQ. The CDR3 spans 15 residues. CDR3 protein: CASSYRTGYNSPLHF. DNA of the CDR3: TGCGCCAGCAGCTACAGGACAGGGTATAATTCACCCCTCCACTTT.

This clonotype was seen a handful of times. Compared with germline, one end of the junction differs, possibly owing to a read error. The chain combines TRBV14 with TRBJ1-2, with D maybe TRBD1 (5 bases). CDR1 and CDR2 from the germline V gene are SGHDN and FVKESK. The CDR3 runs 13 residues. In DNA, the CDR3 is TGTGCCAGCAGCCAAGATGTACGGGGACGGAGTAGCTTC. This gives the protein CASSQDVRGRSSF.

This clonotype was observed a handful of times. CDR3: CASSLNREHEQYF. CDR3 DNA sequence: TGTGCCAGCAGCTTAAACAGGGAACACGAGCAGTACTTC. V and J are TRBV7-3 and TRBJ2-7; tentative D call: TRBD1 (6 bases). The CDR3 is 13 amino acids. Germline assignment: CDR1 SGHTA and CDR2 FQGTGA. Trimming stripped 1 base from V and 5 bases from J, with 9 bases between.

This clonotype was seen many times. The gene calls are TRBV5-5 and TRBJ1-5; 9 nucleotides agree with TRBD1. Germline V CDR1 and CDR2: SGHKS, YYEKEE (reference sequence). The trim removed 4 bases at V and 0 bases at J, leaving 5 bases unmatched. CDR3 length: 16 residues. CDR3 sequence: CASSNTGGYSNQPQHF. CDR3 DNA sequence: TGTGCCAGCAGCAACACAGGGGGCTATAGCAATCAGCCCCAGCATTTT. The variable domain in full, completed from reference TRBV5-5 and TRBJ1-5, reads DAGVTQSPTHLIKTRGQQVTLRCSPISGHKSVSWYQQVLGQGPQFIFQYYEKEERGRGNFPDRFSARQFPNYSSELNVNALLLGDSALYLCASSNTGGYSNQPQHFGDGTRLSIL.

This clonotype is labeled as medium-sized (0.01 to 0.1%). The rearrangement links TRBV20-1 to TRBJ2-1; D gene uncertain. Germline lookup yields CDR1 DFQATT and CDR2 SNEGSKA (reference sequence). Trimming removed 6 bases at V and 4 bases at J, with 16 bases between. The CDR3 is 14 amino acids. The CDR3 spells CSAPNIGDYNEQFF. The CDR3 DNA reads TGCAGTGCACCTAATATTGGGGATTACAATGAGCAGTTCTTC.

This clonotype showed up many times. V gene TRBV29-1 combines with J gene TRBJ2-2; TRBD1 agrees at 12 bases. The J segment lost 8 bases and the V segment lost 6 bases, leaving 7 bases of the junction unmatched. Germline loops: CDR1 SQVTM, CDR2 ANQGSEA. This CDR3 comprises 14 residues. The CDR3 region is CSVDGTGGAGELFF. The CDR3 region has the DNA TGCAGCGTAGACGGGACAGGGGGCGCGGGGGAGCTGTTTTTT.